Many counts were recorded for the clone carrying this TCR beta chain. Time point given: patch test 2, 6 weeks after DPC sensitization. Treatment in this sample: therapeutic diphenylcyclopropenone sensitization with weekly scalp DPC. In the authors' workflow: From about 22,000 to 700,000 TCRs were found per sample, with a median of about 100,000. MiXCR, applied by TCRdb to the RACE reads, yields one record per CDR3 protein. TCRdb's processing, not the authors', yielded these V and J calls. The profile shows some 45,000 distinct CDR3 sequences, 8.9% of them singletons. Germline V gene lookup returns CDR1 MNHNS and CDR2 SASEGT. The germline V and J ends were trimmed by 6 bases and 1 base, with 12 bases remaining between them. The CDR3 spans 14 residues. The entry originates in a study of human T cells and chemical hapten exposure.

The receptor's source is a woman aged 40 to 50 with alopecia areata. Some clones in this sample may be carry-over from other donors' samples. The chain carries TRBV6-1 and TRBJ1-1, with a tentative D call TRBD1 (5 bases). The specimen comprised whole blood, sampled in connection with sensitization to the hapten diphenylcyclopropenone (DPC). CDR3 in amino acids: CASRVTAQNTEAFF. As DNA, the CDR3 is TGTGCCAGCAGGGTGACAGCCCAGAACACTGAAGCTTTCTTT.